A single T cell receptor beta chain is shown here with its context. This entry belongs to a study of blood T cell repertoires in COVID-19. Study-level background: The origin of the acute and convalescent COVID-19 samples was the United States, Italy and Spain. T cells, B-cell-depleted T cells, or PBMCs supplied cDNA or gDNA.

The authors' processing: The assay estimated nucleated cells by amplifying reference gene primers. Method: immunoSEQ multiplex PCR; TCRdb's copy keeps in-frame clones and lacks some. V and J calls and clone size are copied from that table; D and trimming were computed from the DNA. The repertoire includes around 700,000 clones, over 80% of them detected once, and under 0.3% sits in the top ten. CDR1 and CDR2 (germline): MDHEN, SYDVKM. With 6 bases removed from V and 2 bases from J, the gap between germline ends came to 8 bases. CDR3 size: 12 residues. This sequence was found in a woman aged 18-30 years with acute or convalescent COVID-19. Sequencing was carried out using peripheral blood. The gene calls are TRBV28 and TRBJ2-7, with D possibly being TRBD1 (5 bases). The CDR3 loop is CASRTEPYEQYF. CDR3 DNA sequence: TGTGCCAGCAGGACAGAACCCTACGAGCAGTACTTC.